The clone carrying this T cell receptor (beta chain) has ten or more counts. As yet, its antigen is unknown. The CDR3 covers 11 residues. V dropped 3 bases and J dropped 6 bases, with 6 bases sitting between them. This entry comes from a study of CD8 T cells in ankylosing spondylitis. Points from the study as a whole: Disease-linked clones bore a CD8+ phenotype and were relatively rare in peripheral blood. Ankylosing spondylitis blood appeared to be characterized by a TCR beta motif of under ten highly homologous variants.

A single record per CDR3 protein comes from TCRdb applying MiXCR to the 5' RACE reads. The table lists 200,000 to 300,000 distinct CDR3 sequences, 7.5% to 9% of them singletons. The clonotype comes from a male donor with ankylosing spondylitis or in good health (not recorded which). Sequencing was carried out using blood, either unsorted or a sorted T cell fraction (not recorded which). The gene calls are TRBV12-3 or TRBV12-4 and TRBJ2-7; D gene unclear. CDR3 DNA: TGTGCCAGCAGTTTTGACCTCGAGCAGTACTTC. It encodes CASSFDLEQYF.